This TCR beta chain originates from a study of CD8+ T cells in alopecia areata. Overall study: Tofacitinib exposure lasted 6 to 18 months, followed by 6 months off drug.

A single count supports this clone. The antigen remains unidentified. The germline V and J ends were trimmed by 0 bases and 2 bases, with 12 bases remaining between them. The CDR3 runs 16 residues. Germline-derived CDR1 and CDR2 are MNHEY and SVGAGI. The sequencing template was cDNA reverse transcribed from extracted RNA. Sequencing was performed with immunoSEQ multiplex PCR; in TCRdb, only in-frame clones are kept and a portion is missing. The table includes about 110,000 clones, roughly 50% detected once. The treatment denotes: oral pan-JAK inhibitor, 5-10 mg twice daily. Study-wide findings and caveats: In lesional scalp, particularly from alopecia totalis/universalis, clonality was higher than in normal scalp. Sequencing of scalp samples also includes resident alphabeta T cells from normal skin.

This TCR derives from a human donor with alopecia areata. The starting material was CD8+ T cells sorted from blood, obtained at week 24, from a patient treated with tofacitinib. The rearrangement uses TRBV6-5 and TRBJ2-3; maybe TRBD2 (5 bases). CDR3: CASSYSPEASTDTQYF. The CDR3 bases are TGTGCCAGCAGTTACTCGCCGGAGGCTTCCACAGATACGCAGTATTTT.